These 22 T cell receptor beta chains share one sample of origin, sequenced in a study of cytomegalovirus exposure and HLA in healthy donors. Measured with immunoSEQ multiplex PCR; TCRdb has only the in-frame clones, and not every one. This table holds some 150,000 clones, more than 75% found once. Material: PBMCs. The receptors were sampled from a young woman in good health and CMV-seronegative.

The chain combines TRBV6-5 with TRBJ2-2; 9 nucleotides align to TRBD1. V lost 11 bases to trimming and J lost 5 bases; unmatched junction nucleotides: 9. Germline-derived CDR1 and CDR2 are MNHEY and SVGAGI. The CDR3 loop spans 14 amino acids. The CDR3 protein is CAGSGTGFTGELFF. The DNA of the CDR3 is TGTGCCGGTTCCGGGACAGGGTTTACCGGGGAGCTGTTTTTT.

In its sample, this clone was seen once. This chain uses TRBV4-1 with TRBJ2-7, with TRBD1 identical over 7 bases. Germline V gene lookup returns CDR1 MGHRA and CDR2 YSYEKL. The CDR3 contains 15 residues. With 0 bases clipped from V and 1 base from J, the junction kept 3 bases outside the gene matches. This CDR3 reads CASSQDRDRSYEQYF. The CDR3 nucleotides are TGCGCCAGCAGCCAAGATCGGGACAGATCCTACGAGCAGTACTTC.

The chain uses TRBV9 and TRBJ2-2; maybe TRBD2 (5 bases). CDR3 size: 15 residues. Germline CDR1 SGDLS, CDR2 YYNGEE. V was trimmed by 3 bases and J by 2 bases, leaving 11 bases between them. The CDR3 region has the DNA TGTGCCAGCAGCGGGCGGGCCCCCAACACCGGGGAGCTGTTTTTT. Translation: CASSGRAPNTGELFF.

The CDR3 reads CASSLVAGTYEQYF. The CDR3 DNA reads TGTGCCAGCAGCTTGGTTGCGGGGACCTACGAGCAGTACTTC. The V and J genes are TRBV4-2 and TRBJ2-7; a weak D match, TRBD2 (6 bases). The germline CDR1 and CDR2 sequences are LGHNA and YNFKEQ. The ends were cut back, 5 bases at V and 2 bases at J, with 13 bases in the middle. The CDR3 has 14 amino acids.

The chain is built from TRBV18 and TRBJ1-6, with 9 bases aligning to TRBD1. Germline CDR1 and CDR2: KGHSH and LQKENI. J was trimmed by 7 bases and V by 2 bases; bases with no gene match: 6. The CDR3 covers 16 residues. The CDR3: CASSPVSGTGNSPLHF. The CDR3 region has the DNA TGTGCCAGCTCACCAGTCTCCGGGACAGGGAATTCACCCCTCCACTTT.

This clone turned up a few times. The V call is TRBV5-1, the J call TRBJ1-1, with D perhaps TRBD1 (6 bases). In germline, CDR1 is SGHRS, CDR2 YFSETQ. This CDR3 is built from 14 residues. V gave up 1 base and J gave up 1 base, with 8 bases separating them. CDR3 amino acids: CASSLWTENTEAFF. CDR3 nucleotide sequence: TGCGCCAGCAGCTTGTGGACAGAGAACACTGAAGCTTTCTTT.

CDR3 DNA: TGCAGCGGACGACAGGGGATTGAGCAGTTCTTC. It specifies CSGRQGIEQFF. This chain connects TRBV29-1 to TRBJ2-1; TRBD1 agrees at 8 bases. There are 11 residues in the CDR3. Germline CDR1 is SQVTM and CDR2 is ANQGSEA. Trimming took 7 bases from V and 9 from J; bases not matched to a gene: 5.

The chain links TRBV4-3 to TRBJ1-4; D is ambiguous. The CDR3 is 16 residues long. CDR1 is LGHNA, CDR2 YSLEER, per germline. The V and J ends lost 1 base and 4 bases respectively, with 13 bases between them. The CDR3 is CASSQALTGFNEKLFF. The CDR3 DNA follows: TGCGCCAGCAGCCAAGCGTTGACTGGGTTTAATGAAAAACTGTTTTTT.

CDR3 sequence (DNA): TGTGCCAGCAGCCTTATGGCCAGGGGGTACCCAGGTGTGGTCCCCCAGCATTTT. Amino acids: CASSLMARGYPGVVPQHF. The chain has TRBV5-6 and TRBJ1-5, with 7 nucleotides matching TRBD1. This CDR3 region has 18 residues. Germline CDR1 SGHDT, CDR2 YYEEEE. Unmatched junction bases numbered 23, after V lost 4 bases and J lost 10 bases.

The CDR3 reads CASTRGTGNSYGYTF. CDR3 nucleotide sequence: TGTGCCAGTACCCGAGGGACAGGGAACTCCTATGGCTACACCTTC. The chain links TRBV19 to TRBJ1-2; 9 bases align to TRBD1. Germline CDR1 and CDR2: LNHDA and SQIVND (reference sequence). V trimming: 7 bases; J trimming: 4 bases; junction bases outside the gene matches: 10. There are 15 residues in the CDR3.

The CDR3 spells CASSSDWSNQPQHF. The CDR3 nucleotides read TGTGCCAGCAGCTCCGACTGGAGCAATCAGCCCCAGCATTTT. The genes are TRBV7-9 and TRBJ1-5; D gene uncertain. Per germline, CDR1 SEHNR and CDR2 FQNEAQ (reference sequence). This CDR3 contains 14 residues. Trimming took 4 bases from V and 1 from J, leaving 8 bases between them.

In DNA, the CDR3 is TGTGCCAGCAGTCAGGGGGACTCCTACGAGCAGTACTTC. The encoded protein is CASSQGDSYEQYF. The chain carries TRBV27 and TRBJ2-7; TRBD1 agrees at 7 bases. Germline lookup yields CDR1 MNHEY and CDR2 SMNVEV (reference sequence). V dropped 5 bases and J dropped 0; count of bases not matched to a gene: 1. The CDR3 runs to 13 residues.

In DNA form, the CDR3 reads TGTGCCAGCAGTCAACAGGGGGCAAGTCAGCCCCAGCATTTT. This translates into CASSQQGASQPQHF. The chain combines TRBV2 with TRBJ1-5; 9 bases agree with TRBD1. With V trimmed by 5 bases and J by 6 bases, 5 bases remained unmatched. The CDR3 is made up of 14 amino acids. Germline V CDR1 and CDR2: SNHLY, FYNNEI.

The CDR3 nucleotides are TGTGCCAGCAGCTGGACAGGGGAGGACACTGAAGCTTTCTTT. Residues: CASSWTGEDTEAFF. The rearrangement uses TRBV7-9 and TRBJ1-1; 9 nucleotides align to TRBD1. Losses at the gene ends were 4 bases for V and 3 bases for J; bases not matched to a gene: 3. CDR1 and CDR2 (germline): SEHNR, FQNEAQ (reference sequence). CDR3 length: 14 residues. The whole variable domain, remainder taken from reference TRBV7-9 and TRBJ1-1, is DTGVSQNPRHKITKRGQNVTFRCDPISEHNRLYWYRQTLGQGPEFLTYFQNEAQLEKSRLLSDRFSAERPKGSFSTLEIQRTEQGDSAMYLCASSWTGEDTEAFFGQGTRLTVV.

The chain employs TRBV6-1 and TRBJ2-3; no clear D gene. CDR3 length equals 13 residues. CDR1 and CDR2 from the germline V gene are MNHNS and SASEGT. V shed 6 bases and J shed 0 bases, with 7 bases lying between them. The CDR3 nucleotides read TGTGCCAGCAGGGCACAGAGCACAGATACGCAGTATTTT. Amino acids: CASRAQSTDTQYF.

This clone was seen a few times. The chain is built from TRBV2 and TRBJ2-2; D gene ambiguous. The germline CDR1 and CDR2 sequences are SNHLY and FYNNEI. CDR3 length: 13 amino acids. Deletions cut 6 bases from V and 4 bases from J, with 9 bases between. CDR3 DNA: TGTGCCAGCAGATACACTACCACCGGGGAGCTGTTTTTT. The encoded protein is CASRYTTTGELFF.

V and J are TRBV5-6 and TRBJ2-1; 9 nucleotides align to TRBD2. Germline CDR1 and CDR2: SGHDT and YYEEEE. The trim removed 1 base at V and 3 bases at J, leaving 8 bases unmatched. This CDR3 contains 17 residues. The chain's CDR3 is CASSLRAGGILYNEQFF. DNA of the CDR3: TGTGCCAGCAGCTTGAGGGCGGGGGGGATTCTCTACAATGAGCAGTTCTTC. Looking up the rest from reference TRBV5-6 and TRBJ2-1 gives the full variable domain: DAGVTQSPTHLIKTRGQQVTLRCSPKSGHDTVSWYQQALGQGPQFIFQYYEEEERQRGNFPDRFSGHQFPNYSSELNVNALLLGDSALYLCASSLRAGGILYNEQFFGPGTRLTVL.

The chain recombines TRBV2 with TRBJ1-1; D uncertain. Germline CDR1 reads SNHLY; CDR2 reads FYNNEI. The V end was cut by 6 bases, the J end by 0 bases, with 11 bases between. The CDR3 is made up of 14 amino acids. The CDR3 loop is CASRVRGMNTEAFF. DNA of the CDR3: TGTGCCAGCAGAGTGCGCGGGATGAACACTGAAGCTTTCTTT.

This rearrangement joins TRBV7-5 to TRBJ1-3; TRBD1 is taken as the D call from the table, unchecked against the DNA. TRBV7-5 is listed as a pseudogene. The CDR3 has 15 amino acids. The CDR3: CVRSGQGGAGNTIYF. As DNA, the CDR3 is TGTGTCAGAAGCGGACAGGGAGGCGCAGGAAACACCATATATTTT.

The rearrangement links TRBV9 to TRBJ2-5; 9 nucleotides agree with TRBD2. After removal of 3 bases from V and 10 bases from J, the junction contained 13 bases not matched to a gene. The CDR3 length is 15 residues. CDR1 is SGDLS, CDR2 YYNGEE, per germline. The CDR3: CASSASPGLAQGQYF. The CDR3 nucleotides are TGTGCCAGCAGCGCCTCCCCGGGACTAGCTCAGGGCCAGTACTTC. Based on the CDR3 plus reference TRBV9 and TRBJ2-5, the full variable domain is DSGVTQTPKHLITATGQRVTLRCSPRSGDLSVYWYQQSLDQGLQFLIQYYNGEERAKGNILERFSAQQFPDLHSELNLSSLELGDSALYFCASSASPGLAQGQYFGPGTRLLVL.

This sequence joins TRBV4-1 and TRBJ1-2, with 8 bases identical to TRBD1. Unmatched junction bases numbered 18, after V lost 4 bases and J lost 8 bases. Germline CDR1 MGHRA, CDR2 YSYEKL. This CDR3 is 17 amino acids long. Here the CDR3 DNA reads TGCGCCAGCAGCCCCTCACCCCGGACAGGGCCTCAGTTAGGCTACACCTTC. This encodes CASSPSPRTGPQLGYTF.

The chain employs TRBV5-1 and TRBJ2-6; possible D gene TRBD1, 6 bases. The V and J ends lost 4 bases and 2 bases respectively, with 10 bases between them. This CDR3 is 15 amino acids long. CDR1 and CDR2 (germline): SGHRS, YFSETQ. Here the CDR3 DNA reads TGCGCCAGCAGCGGGCAGGGGACTGGGGCCAACGTCCTGACTTTC. Its protein is CASSGQGTGANVLTF. Combining the CDR3 with reference TRBV5-1 and TRBJ2-6 gives the whole variable domain KAGVTQTPRYLIKTRGQQVTLSCSPISGHRSVSWYQQTPGQGLQFLFEYFSETQRNKGNFPGRFSGRQFSNSRSEMNVSTLELGDSALYLCASSGQGTGANVLTFGAGSRLTVL.